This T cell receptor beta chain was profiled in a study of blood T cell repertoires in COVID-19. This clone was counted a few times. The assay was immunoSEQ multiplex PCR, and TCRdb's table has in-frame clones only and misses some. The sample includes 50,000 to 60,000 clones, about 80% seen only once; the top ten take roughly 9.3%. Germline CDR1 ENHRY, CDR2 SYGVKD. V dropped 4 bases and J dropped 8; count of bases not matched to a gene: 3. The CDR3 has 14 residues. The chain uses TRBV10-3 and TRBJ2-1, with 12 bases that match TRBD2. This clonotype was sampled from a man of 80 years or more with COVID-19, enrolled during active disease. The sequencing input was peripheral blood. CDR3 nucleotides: TGTGCCATCAGTGGGACTAGCGGGATATATGAGCAGTTCTTC. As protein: CAISGTSGIYEQFF.